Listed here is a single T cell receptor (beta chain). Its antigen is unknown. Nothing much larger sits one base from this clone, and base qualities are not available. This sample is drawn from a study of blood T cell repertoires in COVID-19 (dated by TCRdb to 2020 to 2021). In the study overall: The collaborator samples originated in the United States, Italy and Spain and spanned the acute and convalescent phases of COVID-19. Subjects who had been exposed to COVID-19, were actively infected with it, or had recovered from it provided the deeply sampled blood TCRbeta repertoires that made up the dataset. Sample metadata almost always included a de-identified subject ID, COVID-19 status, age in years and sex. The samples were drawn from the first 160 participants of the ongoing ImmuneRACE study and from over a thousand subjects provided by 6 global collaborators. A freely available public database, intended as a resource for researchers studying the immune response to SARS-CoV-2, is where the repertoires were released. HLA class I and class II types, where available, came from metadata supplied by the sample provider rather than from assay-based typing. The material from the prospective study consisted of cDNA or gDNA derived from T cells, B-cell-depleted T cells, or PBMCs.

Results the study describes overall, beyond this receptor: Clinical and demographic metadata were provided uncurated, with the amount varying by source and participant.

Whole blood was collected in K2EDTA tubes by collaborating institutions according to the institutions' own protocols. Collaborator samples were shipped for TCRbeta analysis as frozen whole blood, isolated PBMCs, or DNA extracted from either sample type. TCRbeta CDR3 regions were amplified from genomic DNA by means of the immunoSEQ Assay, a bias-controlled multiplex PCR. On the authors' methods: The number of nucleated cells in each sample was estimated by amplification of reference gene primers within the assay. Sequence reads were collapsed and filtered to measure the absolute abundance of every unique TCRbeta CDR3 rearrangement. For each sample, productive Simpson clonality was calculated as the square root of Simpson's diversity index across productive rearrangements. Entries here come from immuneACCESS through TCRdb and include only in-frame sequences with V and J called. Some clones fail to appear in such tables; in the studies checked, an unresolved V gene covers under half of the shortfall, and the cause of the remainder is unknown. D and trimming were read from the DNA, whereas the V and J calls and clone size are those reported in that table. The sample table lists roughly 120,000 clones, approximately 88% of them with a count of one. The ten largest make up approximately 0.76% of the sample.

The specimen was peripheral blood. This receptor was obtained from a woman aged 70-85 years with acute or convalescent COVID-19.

Here is the DNA: TGTGCCAGCGGACAGGTCAGCTCCTACGAGCAGTACTTC. It specifies CASGQVSSYEQYF. The chain is made from TRBV6-5 and TRBJ2-7; TRBD1 agrees with 7 junctional bases. The CDR3 spans 13 residues, from the cysteine through the phenylalanine. Just the 39-base CDR3 DNA is kept, in frame starting at base 1. From the germline V gene, CDR1 is MNHEY and CDR2 is SVGAGI. Clipping removes 8 bases from V and 0 bases from J, with 4 as the unmatched junction base count.